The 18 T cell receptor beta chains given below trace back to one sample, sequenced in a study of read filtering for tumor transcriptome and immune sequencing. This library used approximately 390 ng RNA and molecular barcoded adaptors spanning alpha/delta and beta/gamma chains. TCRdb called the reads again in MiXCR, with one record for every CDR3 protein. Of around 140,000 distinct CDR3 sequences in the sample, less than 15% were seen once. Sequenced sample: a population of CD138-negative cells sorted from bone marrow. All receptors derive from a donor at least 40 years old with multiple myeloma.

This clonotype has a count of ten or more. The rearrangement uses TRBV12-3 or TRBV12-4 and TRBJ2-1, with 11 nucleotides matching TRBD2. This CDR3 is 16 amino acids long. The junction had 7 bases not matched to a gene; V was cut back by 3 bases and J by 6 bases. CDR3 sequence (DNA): TGTGCCAGCAGTTTGGTAAAGACTAGCGGGGTCAATGAGCAGTTCTTC. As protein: CASSLVKTSGVNEQFF.

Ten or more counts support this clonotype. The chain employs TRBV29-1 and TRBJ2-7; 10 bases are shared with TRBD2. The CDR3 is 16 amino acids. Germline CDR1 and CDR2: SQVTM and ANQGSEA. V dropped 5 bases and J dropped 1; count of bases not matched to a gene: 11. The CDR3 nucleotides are TGCAGCGTTTATTTAGCGGGAGGAATAGCATCCTACGAGCAGTACTTC. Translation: CSVYLAGGIASYEQYF.

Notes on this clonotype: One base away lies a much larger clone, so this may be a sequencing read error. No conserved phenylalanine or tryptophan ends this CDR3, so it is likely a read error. CDR3 DNA: TGTGCCAGCAGTCCGGGCCCACGGGGGGAGCTGTTTCTT. Amino acids: CASSPGPRGELFL. V gene TRBV25-1 combines with J gene TRBJ2-2, with no clear D. This CDR3 has 13 amino acids. V was clipped by 5 bases and J by 8 bases, with 12 bases between them. The germline V gene has CDR1 MGHDK and CDR2 SYGVNS.

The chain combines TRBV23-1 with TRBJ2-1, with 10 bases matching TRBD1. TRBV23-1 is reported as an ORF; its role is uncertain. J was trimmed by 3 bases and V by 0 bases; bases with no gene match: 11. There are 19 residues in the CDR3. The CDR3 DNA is TGCGCCAGCAGTCAATCGGGACAGGGGCCCCTACGTAGCTACAATGAGCAGTTCTTC. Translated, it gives CASSQSGQGPLRSYNEQFF.

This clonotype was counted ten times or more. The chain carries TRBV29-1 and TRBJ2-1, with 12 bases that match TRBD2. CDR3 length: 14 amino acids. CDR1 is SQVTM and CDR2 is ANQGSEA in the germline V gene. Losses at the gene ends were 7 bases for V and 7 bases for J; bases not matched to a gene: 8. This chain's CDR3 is CSALTSGSWNEQFF. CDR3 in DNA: TGCAGCGCCCTGACTAGCGGGAGTTGGAATGAGCAGTTCTTC.

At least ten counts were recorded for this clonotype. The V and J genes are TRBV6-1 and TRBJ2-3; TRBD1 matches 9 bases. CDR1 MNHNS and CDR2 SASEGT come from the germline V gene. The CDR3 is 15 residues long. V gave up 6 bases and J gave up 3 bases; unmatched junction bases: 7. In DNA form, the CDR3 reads TGTGCCAGCAGCGCCTCCGGGACAGGGACAGATACGCAGTATTTT. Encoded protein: CASSASGTGTDTQYF.

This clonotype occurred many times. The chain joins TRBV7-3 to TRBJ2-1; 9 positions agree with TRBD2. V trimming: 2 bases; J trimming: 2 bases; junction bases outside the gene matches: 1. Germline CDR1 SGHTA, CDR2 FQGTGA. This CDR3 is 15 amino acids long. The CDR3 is CASSLASGTYNEQFF. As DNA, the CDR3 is TGTGCCAGCAGCTTAGCTAGCGGGACCTACAATGAGCAGTTCTTC.

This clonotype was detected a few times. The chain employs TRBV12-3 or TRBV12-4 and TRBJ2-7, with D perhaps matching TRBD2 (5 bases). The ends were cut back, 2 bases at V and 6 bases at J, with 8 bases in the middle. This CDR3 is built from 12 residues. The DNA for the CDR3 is TGTGCCAGCAGTTTATGGGAGCGCGAGCAGTACTTC. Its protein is CASSLWEREQYF.

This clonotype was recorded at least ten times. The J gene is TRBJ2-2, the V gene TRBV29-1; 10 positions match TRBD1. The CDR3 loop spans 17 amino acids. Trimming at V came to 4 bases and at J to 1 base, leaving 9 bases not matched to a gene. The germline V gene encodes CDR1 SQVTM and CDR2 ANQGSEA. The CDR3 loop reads CSVVTGGSHGNTGELFF. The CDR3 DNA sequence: TGCAGCGTTGTGACAGGGGGCTCCCATGGGAACACCGGGGAGCTGTTTTTT.

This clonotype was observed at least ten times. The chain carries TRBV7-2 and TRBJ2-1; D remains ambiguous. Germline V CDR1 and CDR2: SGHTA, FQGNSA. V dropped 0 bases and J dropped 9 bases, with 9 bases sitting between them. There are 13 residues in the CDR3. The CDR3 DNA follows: TGTGCCAGCAGCTTAGCTCTGGTCGGTGAGCAGTTCTTC. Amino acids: CASSLALVGEQFF.

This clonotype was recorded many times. The CDR3 nucleotides read TGTGCCAGCAGTTACTCTGGGGGGGATCAGCCCCAGCATTTT. Translation: CASSYSGGDQPQHF. This chain uses TRBV6-2 or TRBV6-3 with TRBJ1-5; a weak D match, TRBD1 (5 bases). Germline CDR1 is MNHEY and CDR2 is SVGEGT. There are 14 residues in the CDR3. Trimming removed 0 bases at V and 5 bases at J, with 8 bases between.

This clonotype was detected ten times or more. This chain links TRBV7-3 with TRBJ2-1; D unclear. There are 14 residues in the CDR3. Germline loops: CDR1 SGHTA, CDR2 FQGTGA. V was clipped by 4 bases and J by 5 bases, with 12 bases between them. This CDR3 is CASSSSGDHNEQFF. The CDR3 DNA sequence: TGTGCCAGCAGCTCAAGTGGGGATCACAATGAGCAGTTCTTC.

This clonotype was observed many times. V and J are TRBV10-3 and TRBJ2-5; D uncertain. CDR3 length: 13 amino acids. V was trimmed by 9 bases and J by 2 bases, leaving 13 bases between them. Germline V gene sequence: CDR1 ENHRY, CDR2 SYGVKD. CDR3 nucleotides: TGTGCCATGGCCGCTGGCATTCAAGAGACCCAGTACTTC. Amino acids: CAMAAGIQETQYF.

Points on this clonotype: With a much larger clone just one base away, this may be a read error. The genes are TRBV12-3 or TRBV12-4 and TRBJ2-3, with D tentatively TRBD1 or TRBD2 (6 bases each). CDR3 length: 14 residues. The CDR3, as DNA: TGTGCCGGCAGTTTCACAGGGACTCCAGATACGCAGTATTTT. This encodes CAGSFTGTPDTQYF.

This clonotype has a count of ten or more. CDR3 loop: CASSMATSGRSTDTQYF. CDR3 coding DNA: TGTGCCAGTAGTATGGCTACTAGCGGGAGGTCAACAGATACGCAGTATTTT. The chain is built from TRBV19 and TRBJ2-3; the match to TRBD2 covers 12 bases. The CDR3 sequence is 17 residues long. Trimming took 3 bases from V and 3 from J; bases not matched to a gene: 7. Germline lookup yields CDR1 LNHDA and CDR2 SQIVND (reference sequence).

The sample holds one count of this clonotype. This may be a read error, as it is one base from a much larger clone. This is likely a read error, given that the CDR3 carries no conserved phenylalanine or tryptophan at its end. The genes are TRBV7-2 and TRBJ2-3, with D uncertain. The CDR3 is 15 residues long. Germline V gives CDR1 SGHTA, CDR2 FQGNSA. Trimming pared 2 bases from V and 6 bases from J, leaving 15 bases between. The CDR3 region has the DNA TGTGCCAGCAGCTTATTAGCAGATTCACAGGATACGCAGTATCTT. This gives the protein CASSLLADSQDTQYL.

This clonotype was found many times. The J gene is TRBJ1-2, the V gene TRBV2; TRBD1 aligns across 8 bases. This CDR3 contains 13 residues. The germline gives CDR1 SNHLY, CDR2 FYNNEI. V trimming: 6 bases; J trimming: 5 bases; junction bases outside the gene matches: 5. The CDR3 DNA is TGTGCCAGCAGGGCGGACAGGGAGTATGGCTACACCTTC. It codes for CASRADREYGYTF.

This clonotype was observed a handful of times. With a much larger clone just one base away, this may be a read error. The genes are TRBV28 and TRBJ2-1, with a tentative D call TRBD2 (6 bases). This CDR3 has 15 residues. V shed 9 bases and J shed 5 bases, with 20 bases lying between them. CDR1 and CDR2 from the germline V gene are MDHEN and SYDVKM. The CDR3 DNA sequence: TGTGCCAGTACCTCCGCCGGACTATCCCACAATGAGCAGTTCTTC. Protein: CASTSAGLSHNEQFF.